This T cell receptor beta chain was sequenced for a study of T cells in localized non-small cell lung cancer. Sequenced by immunoSEQ multiplex PCR; TCRdb stores in-frame clones only, minus some. This table has around 64,000 clones, just over 90% appearing once. CDR1 and CDR2 (germline): SQVTM, ANQGSEA. The CDR3 runs to 14 residues. V shed 3 bases and J 10 bases; nucleotides not matched to a gene: 10. The chain combines TRBV29-1 with TRBJ1-5; 9 bases match TRBD1. Material: peripheral blood, obtained before any cancer treatment. This clonotype was sampled from a man between 40 and 70 years old with stage I lung adenocarcinoma. This CDR3 reads CSVELPGQGYPQHF. CDR3 bases: TGCAGCGTTGAGTTGCCGGGACAGGGTTATCCCCAGCATTTT.